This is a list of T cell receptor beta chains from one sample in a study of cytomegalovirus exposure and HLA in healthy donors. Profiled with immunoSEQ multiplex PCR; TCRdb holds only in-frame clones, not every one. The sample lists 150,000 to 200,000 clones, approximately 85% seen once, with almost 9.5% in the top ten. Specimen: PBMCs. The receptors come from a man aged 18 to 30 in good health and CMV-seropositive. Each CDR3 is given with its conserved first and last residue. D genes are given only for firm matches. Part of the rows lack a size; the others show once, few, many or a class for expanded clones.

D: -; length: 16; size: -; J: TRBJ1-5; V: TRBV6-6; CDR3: CASVWGGTYSNQPQHF; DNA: TGTGCCAGCGTTTGGGGGGGGACTTATAGCAATCAGCCCCAGCATTTT
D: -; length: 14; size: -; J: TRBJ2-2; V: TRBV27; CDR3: CASSLAGSTGELFF; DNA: TGTGCCAGCAGTTTAGCGGGTTCCACCGGGGAGCTGTTTTTT
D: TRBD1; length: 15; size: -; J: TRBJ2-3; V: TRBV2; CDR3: CASSDGQGGTDTQYF; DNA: TGTGCCAGCAGTGACGGACAGGGGGGCACAGATACGCAGTATTTT
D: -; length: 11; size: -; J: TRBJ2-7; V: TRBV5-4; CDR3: CASSFELEQYF; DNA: TGTGCCAGCAGCTTCGAACTCGAGCAGTACTTC
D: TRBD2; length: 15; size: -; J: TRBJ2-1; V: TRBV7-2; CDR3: CASRTLAGGWNEQFF; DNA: TGTGCCAGCAGGACACTAGCGGGGGGGTGGAATGAGCAGTTCTTC
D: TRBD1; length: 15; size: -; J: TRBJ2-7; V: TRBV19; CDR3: CASNRRDRPAYEQYF; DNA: TGTGCCAGTAACCGACGGGACAGGCCCGCCTACGAGCAGTACTTC
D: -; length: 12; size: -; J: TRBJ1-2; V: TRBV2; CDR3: CASRGDRYGYTF; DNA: TGTGCCAGCAGAGGAGACCGCTATGGCTACACCTTC
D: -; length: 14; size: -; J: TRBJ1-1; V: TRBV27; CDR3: CASSFRGAHTEAFF; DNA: TGTGCCAGCAGTTTCCGGGGGGCCCACACTGAAGCTTTCTTT
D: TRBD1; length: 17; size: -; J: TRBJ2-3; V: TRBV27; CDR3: CASSLDPGGQGPDTQYF; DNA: TGTGCCAGCAGTTTAGATCCCGGGGGACAGGGTCCAGATACGCAGTATTTT
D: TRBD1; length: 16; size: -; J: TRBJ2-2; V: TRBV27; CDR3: CASRIGQGALTGELFF; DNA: TGTGCCAGCAGAATTGGACAGGGGGCGCTCACCGGGGAGCTGTTTTTT
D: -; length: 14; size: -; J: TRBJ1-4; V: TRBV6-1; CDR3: CASKRGSGNEKLFF; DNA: TGTGCCAGCAAGAGAGGATCAGGGAATGAAAAACTGTTTTTT
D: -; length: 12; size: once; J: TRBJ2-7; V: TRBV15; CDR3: CATSTGSYEQHF; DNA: TGTGCCACCAGCACGGGTTCCTACGAGCAGCACTTC
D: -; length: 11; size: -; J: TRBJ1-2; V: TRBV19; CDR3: CASTTDYGYTF; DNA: TGTGCCAGTACAACAGACTATGGCTACACCTTC
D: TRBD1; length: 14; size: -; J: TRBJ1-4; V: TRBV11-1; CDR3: CASSFGQGSEKLFF; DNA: TGTGCCAGCAGCTTCGGACAGGGGAGTGAAAAACTGTTTTTT
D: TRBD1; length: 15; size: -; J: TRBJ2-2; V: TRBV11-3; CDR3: CASSLGQGDTGELFF; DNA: TGTGCCAGCAGCTTGGGACAGGGAGACACCGGGGAGCTGTTTTTT
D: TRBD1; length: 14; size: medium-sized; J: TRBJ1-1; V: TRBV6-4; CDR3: CASSEGTGGTEAFF; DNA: TGTGCCAGCAGTGAGGGGACAGGGGGCACTGAAGCTTTCTTT
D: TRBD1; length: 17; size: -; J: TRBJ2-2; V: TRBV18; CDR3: CASSPQLGTGNTGELFF; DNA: TGTGCCAGCTCACCACAGTTGGGGACAGGGAACACCGGGGAGCTGTTTTTT